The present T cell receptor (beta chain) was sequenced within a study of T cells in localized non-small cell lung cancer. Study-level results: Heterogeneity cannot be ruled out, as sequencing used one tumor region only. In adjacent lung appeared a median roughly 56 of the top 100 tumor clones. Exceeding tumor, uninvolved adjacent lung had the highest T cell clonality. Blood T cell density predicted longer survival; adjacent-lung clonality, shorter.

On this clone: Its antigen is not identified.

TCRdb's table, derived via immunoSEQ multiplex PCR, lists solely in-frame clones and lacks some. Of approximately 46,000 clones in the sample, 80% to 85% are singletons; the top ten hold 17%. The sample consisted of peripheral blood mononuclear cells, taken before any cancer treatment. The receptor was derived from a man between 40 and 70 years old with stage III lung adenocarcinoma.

This CDR3 reads CASSRPGGGGQPQHF. The DNA for the CDR3 is TGTGCCAGTAGTCGTCCGGGTGGGGGGGGCCAGCCCCAGCATTTT. The chain combines TRBV19 with TRBJ1-5; perhaps TRBD1 as D (6 bases). The CDR3 is 15 residues long. Germline V lookup: CDR1 LNHDA, CDR2 SQIVND (reference sequence). Trimming took off 5 bases at V and 7 bases at J, with 18 bases between the two ends.